This TCR beta chain was captured in a study of T cell repertoires in cytomegalovirus infection. Looking at the study overall: Both CMV infection and a matching HLA type were indicated by public TCR beta signatures. Whole-study results and caveats: Accumulated public TCR beta family frequency recognized individuals carrying CMV together with the relevant HLA.

In its sample, this clonotype was seen a few times. What it binds is unknown. CDR1 is SGHNT, CDR2 YYREEE, per germline (reference sequence). The CDR3 spans 15 residues. After removal of 4 bases from V and 6 bases from J, the junction contained 7 bases not matched to a gene. TCRdb passed the reads through MiXCR, listing each CDR3 protein once. The sample gives approximately 700,000 distinct CDR3 sequences, about a third of which show up once; around 2.8% is in the top ten. The sample comprised PBMCs. This chain connects TRBV5-4 to TRBJ2-1; TRBD2 matches 10 bases. The sequence was collected from a human donor in good health (CMV status not recorded). Some clones in this sample may be carry-over from other donors' samples. The CDR3 region has the DNA TGTGCCAGCAGCACCGGGACTAGCGCCCTCAATGAGCAGTTCTTC. This codes for CASSTGTSALNEQFF.